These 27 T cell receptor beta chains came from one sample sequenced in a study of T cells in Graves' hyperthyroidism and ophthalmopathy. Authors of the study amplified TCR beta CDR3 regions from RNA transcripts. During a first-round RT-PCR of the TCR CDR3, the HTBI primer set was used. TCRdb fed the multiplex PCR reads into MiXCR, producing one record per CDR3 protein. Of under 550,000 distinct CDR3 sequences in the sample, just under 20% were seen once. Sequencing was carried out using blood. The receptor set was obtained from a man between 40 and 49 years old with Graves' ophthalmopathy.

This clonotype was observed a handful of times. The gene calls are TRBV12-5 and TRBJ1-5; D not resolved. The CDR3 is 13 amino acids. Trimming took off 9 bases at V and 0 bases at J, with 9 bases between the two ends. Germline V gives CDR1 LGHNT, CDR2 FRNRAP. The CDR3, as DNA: TGTGCTAGATTACACCCTAGCAATCAGCCCCAGCATTTT. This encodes CARLHPSNQPQHF.

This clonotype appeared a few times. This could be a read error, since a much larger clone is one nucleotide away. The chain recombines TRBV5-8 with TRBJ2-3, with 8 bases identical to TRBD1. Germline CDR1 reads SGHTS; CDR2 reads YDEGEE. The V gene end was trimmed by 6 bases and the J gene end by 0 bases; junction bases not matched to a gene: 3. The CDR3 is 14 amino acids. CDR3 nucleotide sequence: TGTGCCAGCATCCGGACAGGGAGCACAGATACGCAGTATTTT. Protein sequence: CASIRTGSTDTQYF.

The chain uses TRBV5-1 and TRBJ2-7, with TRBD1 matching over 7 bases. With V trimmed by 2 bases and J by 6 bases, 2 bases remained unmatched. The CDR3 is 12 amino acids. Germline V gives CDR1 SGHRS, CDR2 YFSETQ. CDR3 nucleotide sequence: TGCGCCAGCAGCTTTGACAGGGTCGAGCAGTACTTC. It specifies CASSFDRVEQYF.

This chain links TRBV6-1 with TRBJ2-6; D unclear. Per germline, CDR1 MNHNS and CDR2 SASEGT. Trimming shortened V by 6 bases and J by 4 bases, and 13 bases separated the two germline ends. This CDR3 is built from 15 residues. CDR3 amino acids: CASRVQGSGANVLTF. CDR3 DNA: TGTGCCAGCAGGGTACAAGGATCCGGGGCCAACGTCCTGACTTTC.

The CDR3 DNA sequence: TGTGCCAGCAGCGTAGTCCCGTCCGACATCGGAGAGACCCAGTACTTC. It translates to CASSVVPSDIGETQYF. The chain combines TRBV9 with TRBJ2-5; no clear D. Germline V gene lookup returns CDR1 SGDLS and CDR2 YYNGEE. Deletions cut 0 bases from V and 4 bases from J, with 16 bases between. The CDR3 has 16 amino acids.

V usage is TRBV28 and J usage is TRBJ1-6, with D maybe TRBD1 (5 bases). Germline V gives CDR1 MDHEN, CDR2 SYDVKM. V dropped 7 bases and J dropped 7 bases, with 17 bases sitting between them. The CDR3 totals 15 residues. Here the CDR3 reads CASNTSGTLNSPLHF. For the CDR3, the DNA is TGTGCCAGCAATACATCCGGGACCTTAAATTCACCCCTCCACTTT.

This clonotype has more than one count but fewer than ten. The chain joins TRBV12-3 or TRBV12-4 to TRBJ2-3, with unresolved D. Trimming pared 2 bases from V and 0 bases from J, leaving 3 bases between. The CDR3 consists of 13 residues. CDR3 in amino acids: CASSLQSTDTQYF. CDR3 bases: TGTGCCAGCAGTTTACAAAGCACAGATACGCAGTATTTT.

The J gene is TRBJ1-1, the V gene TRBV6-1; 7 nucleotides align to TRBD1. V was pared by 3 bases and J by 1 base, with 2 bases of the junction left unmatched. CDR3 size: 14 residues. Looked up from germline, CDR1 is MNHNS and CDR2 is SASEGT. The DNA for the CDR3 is TGTGCCAGCAGTGAGAACAGGGGGAACACTGAAGCTTTCTTT. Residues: CASSENRGNTEAFF.

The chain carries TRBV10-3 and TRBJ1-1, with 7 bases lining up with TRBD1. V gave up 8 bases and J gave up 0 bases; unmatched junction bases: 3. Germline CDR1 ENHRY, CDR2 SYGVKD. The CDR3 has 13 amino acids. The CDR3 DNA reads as TGTGCCATCTCGACAGGGCTGAACACTGAAGCTTTCTTT. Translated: CAISTGLNTEAFF.

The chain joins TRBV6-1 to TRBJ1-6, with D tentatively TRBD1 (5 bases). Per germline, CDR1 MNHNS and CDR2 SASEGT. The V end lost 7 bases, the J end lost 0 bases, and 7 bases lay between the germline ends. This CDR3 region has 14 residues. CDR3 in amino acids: CASKQGSYNSPLHF. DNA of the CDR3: TGTGCCAGCAAGCAGGGCTCCTATAATTCACCCCTCCACTTT.

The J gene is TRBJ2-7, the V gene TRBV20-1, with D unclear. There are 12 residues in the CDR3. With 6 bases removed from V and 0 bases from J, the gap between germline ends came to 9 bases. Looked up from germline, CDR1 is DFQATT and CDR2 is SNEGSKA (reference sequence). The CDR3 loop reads CSARSDSYEQYF. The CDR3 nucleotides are TGCAGTGCGAGATCTGACTCCTACGAGCAGTACTTC.

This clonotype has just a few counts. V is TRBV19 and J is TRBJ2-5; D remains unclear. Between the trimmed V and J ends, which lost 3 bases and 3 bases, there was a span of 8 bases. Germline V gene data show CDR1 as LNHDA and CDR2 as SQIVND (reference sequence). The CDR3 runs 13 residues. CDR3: CASSIRVKETQYF. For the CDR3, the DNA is TGTGCCAGTAGTATCCGGGTGAAAGAGACCCAGTACTTC.

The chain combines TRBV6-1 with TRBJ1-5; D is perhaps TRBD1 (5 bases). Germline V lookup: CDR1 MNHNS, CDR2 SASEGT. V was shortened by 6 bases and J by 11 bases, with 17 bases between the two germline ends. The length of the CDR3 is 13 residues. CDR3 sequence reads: CASSPAGGGTQHF. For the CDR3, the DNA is TGTGCCAGCAGCCCCGCGGGGGGGGGTACCCAGCATTTT.

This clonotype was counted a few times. The CDR3 bases are TGCAGTGCTAGAGATTGGCGACCCATTGGGGGAAATGAGCAGTTCTTC. It encodes CSARDWRPIGGNEQFF. The chain recombines TRBV20-1 with TRBJ2-1; D could derive from TRBD1 or TRBD2 (5 bases each). Germline assignment: CDR1 DFQATT and CDR2 SNEGSKA (reference sequence). The CDR3 length is 16 residues. Trimming took off 0 bases at V and 7 bases at J, with 19 bases between the two ends.

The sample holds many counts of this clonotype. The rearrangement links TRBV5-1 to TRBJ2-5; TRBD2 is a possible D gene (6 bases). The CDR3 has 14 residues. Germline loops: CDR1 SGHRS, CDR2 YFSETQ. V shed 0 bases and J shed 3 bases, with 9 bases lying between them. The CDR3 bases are TGCGCCAGCAGCTTGGCCCCGGGGGAAGAGACCCAGTACTTC. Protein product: CASSLAPGEETQYF.

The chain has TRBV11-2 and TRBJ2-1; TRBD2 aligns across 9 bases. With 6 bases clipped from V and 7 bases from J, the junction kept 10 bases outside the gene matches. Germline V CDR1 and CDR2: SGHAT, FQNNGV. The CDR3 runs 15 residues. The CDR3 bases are TGTGCCAGCAGGCTTAGCGGGGGCACTGAGAATGAGCAGTTCTTC. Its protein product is CASRLSGGTENEQFF.

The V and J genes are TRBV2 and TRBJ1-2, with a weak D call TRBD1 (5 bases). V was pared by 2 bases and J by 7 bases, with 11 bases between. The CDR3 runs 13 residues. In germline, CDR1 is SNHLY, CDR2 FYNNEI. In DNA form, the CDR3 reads TGTGCCAGCAGTGAAAATTTGGGGGGTGGCTACACCTTC. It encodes CASSENLGGGYTF. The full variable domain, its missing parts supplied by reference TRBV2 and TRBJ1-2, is EPEVTQTPSHQVTQMGQEVILRCVPISNHLYFYWYRQILGQKVEFLVSFYNNEISEKSEIFDDQFSVERPDGSNFTLKIRSTKLEDSAMYFCASSENLGGGYTFGSGTRLTVV.

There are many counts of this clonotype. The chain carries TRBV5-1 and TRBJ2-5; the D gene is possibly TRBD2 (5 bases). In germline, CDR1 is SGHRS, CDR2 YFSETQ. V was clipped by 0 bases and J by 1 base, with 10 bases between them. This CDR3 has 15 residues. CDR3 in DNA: TGCGCCAGCAGCTTGGCCGGGGTCACCCAAGAGACCCAGTACTTC. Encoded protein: CASSLAGVTQETQYF.

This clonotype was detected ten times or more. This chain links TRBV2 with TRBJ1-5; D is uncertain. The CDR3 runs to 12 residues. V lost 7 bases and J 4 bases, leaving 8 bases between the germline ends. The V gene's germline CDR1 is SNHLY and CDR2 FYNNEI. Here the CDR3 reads CASTRDNQPQHF. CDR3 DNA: TGTGCCAGCACCCGAGATAATCAGCCCCAGCATTTT.

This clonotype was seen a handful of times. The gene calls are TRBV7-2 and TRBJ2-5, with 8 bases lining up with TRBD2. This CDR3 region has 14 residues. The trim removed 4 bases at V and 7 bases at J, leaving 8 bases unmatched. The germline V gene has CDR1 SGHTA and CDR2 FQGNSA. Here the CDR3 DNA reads TGTGCCAGCAGCTCCGGGGGGGGGGAGGTGACCCAGTACTTC. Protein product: CASSSGGGEVTQYF. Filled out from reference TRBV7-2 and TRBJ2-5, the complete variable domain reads GAGVSQSPSNKVTEKGKDVELRCDPISGHTALYWYRQSLGQGLEFLIYFQGNSAPDKSGLPSDRFSAERTGGSVSTLTIQRTQQEDSAVYLCASSSGGGEVTQYFGPGTRLLVL.

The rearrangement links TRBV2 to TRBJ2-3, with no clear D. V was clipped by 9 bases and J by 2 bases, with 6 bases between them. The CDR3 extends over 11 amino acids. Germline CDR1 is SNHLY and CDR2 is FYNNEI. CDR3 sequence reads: CASTSTDTQYF. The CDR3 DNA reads TGTGCCAGTACTTCCACAGATACGCAGTATTTT.

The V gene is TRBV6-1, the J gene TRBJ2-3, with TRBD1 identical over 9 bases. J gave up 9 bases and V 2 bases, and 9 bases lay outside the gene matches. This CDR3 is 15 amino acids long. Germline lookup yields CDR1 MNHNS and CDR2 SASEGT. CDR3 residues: CASSEQGTGRGTQYF. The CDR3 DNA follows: TGTGCCAGCAGTGAACAAGGGACAGGGAGAGGGACGCAGTATTTT.

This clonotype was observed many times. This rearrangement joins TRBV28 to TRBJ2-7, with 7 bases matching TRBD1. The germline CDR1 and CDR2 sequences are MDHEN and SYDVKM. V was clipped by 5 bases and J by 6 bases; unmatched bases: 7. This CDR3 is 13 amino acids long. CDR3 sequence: CASSTTNRGEQYF. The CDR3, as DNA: TGTGCCAGCAGTACCACCAACAGGGGCGAGCAGTACTTC.

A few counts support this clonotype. CDR3 in amino acids: CASSQASIFRNEQFF. The CDR3 bases are TGTGCCAGCAGCCAAGCGTCTATATTTAGGAATGAGCAGTTCTTC. The rearrangement links TRBV14 to TRBJ2-1; unclear D gene. Germline CDR1 and CDR2: SGHDN and FVKESK. The V end lost 1 base, the J end lost 7 bases, and 14 bases lay between the germline ends. This CDR3 is built from 15 residues.

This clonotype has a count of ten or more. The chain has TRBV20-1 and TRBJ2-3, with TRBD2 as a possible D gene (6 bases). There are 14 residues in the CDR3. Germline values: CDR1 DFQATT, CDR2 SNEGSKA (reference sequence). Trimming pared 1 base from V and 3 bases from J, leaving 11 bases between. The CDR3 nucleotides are TGCAGTGCTAGAGGGGGAGGCATGACAGATACGCAGTATTTT. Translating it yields CSARGGGMTDTQYF.

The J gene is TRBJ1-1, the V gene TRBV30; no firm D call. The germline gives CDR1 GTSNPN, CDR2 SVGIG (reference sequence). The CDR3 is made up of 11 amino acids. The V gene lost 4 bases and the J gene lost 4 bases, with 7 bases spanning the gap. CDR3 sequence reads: CAWILRTEAFF. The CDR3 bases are TGTGCCTGGATCCTCCGCACTGAAGCTTTCTTT.

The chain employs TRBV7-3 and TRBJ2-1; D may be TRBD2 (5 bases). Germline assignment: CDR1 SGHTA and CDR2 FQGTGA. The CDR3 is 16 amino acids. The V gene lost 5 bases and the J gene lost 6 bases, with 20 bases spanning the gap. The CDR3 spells CASSPPGSSFFNEQFF. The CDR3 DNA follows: TGTGCCAGCAGCCCCCCGGGGAGCTCCTTCTTCAATGAGCAGTTCTTC.